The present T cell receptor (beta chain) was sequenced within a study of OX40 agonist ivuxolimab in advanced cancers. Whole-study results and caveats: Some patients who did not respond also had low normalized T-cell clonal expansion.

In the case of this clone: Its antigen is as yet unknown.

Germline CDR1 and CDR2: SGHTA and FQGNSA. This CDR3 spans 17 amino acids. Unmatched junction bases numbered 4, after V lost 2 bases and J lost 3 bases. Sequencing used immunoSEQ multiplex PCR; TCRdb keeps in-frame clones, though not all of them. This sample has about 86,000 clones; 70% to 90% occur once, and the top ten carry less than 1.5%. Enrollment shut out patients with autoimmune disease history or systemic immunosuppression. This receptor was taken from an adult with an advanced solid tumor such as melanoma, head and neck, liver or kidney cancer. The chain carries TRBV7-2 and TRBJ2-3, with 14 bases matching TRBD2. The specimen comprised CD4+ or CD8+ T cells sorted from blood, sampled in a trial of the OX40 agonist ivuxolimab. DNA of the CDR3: TGTGCCAGCAGCTTACAGACTAGCGGGGGGGGTACAGATACGCAGTATTTT. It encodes CASSLQTSGGGTDTQYF.